These T cell receptor beta chains were read from a single sample in a study of blood T cell repertoires in COVID-19. The data were produced by immunoSEQ multiplex PCR, yet TCRdb's version contains in-frame clones alone and is incomplete. The sample lists about 230,000 clones, around 85% occurring once. Sequences were obtained from peripheral blood. All receptors derive from a man between 45 and 60 years old with COVID-19, enrolled during active disease. Both conserved end residues are part of each CDR3. A D gene is named only where the DNA matches it firmly. Part of the rows lack a size; the others show once, few, many or a class for expanded clones.

D,size,V,J,CDR3,DNA
TRBD1,-,TRBV7-9,TRBJ1-3,CASSLDAGGGNTIYF,TGTGCCAGCAGCTTAGATGCAGGGGGTGGAAACACCATATATTTT
TRBD1,-,TRBV29-1,TRBJ1-2,CSVDGGQGVFRYGYTF,TGCAGCGTTGATGGTGGACAGGGGGTGTTCCGCTATGGCTACACCTTC
-,-,TRBV11-2,TRBJ1-6,CASSTRQNSPLHF,TGTGCCAGCAGCACTCGACAGAATTCACCCCTCCACTTT
-,once,TRBV5-1,TRBJ1-1,CASSPSGRAGTEAFF,TGCGCCAGCAGCCCCTCCGGGAGGGCAGGAACTGAAGCTTTCTTT
TRBD1,-,TRBV4-1,TRBJ1-4,CASSRGRWQGDEKLFF,TGCGCCAGCAGCCGAGGCAGGTGGCAGGGGGATGAAAAACTGTTTTTT
-,-,TRBV18,TRBJ2-6,CASSPLGQGRPKGGANVLTF,TGTGCCAGCTCACCACTAGGTCAGGGGCGACCAAAAGGTGGGGCCAACGTCCTGACTTTC
-,-,TRBV7-9,TRBJ1-2,CASSLGQNNYGYTF,TGTGCCAGCAGCTTAGGGCAGAACAACTATGGCTACACCTTC
-,-,TRBV29-1,TRBJ2-4,CSARDRSKNIQYF,TGCAGCGCCCGAGACAGGTCGAAAAACATTCAGTACTTC
TRBD2,once,TRBV19,TRBJ2-7,CASSMVAGSYEQYF,TGTGCCAGTAGTATGGTAGCGGGCTCCTACGAGCAGTACTTC
-,-,TRBV6-5,TRBJ1-1,CASRLLAENTEAFF,TGTGCCAGCCGGCTTTTGGCGGAGAACACTGAAGCTTTCTTT
-,-,TRBV12-3/TRBV12-4,TRBJ2-7,CASSFRGSYEQYF,TGTGCCAGCAGTTTTCGGGGCTCCTACGAGCAGTACTTC
-,few,TRBV6-5,TRBJ2-7,CASSPSGRISYEQYF,TGTGCCAGCAGTCCAAGCGGGCGGATCTCCTACGAGCAGTACTTC
TRBD1,few,TRBV5-1,TRBJ1-2,CASSAGTAHGYTF,TGCGCCAGCAGCGCCGGGACAGCCCATGGCTACACCTTC
-,-,TRBV7-8,TRBJ2-2,CASSPRGPTGELFF,TGTGCCAGCAGCCCCCGCGGGCCCACCGGGGAGCTGTTTTTT
TRBD2,-,TRBV9,TRBJ2-3,CASSVESGGRDTQYF,TGTGCCAGCAGCGTAGAGAGCGGGGGTCGGGATACGCAGTATTTT
-,-,TRBV5-1,TRBJ2-3,CASSLTPSPDTQYF,TGCGCCAGCAGCTTGACGCCCAGTCCAGATACGCAGTATTTT
-,-,TRBV6-5,TRBJ1-6,CASSGESTLNSPLHF,TGTGCCAGCAGCGGAGAAAGCACACTGAATTCACCCCTCCACTTT
TRBD1,-,TRBV7-9,TRBJ2-2,CASSLGGGQGVTGELFF,TGTGCCAGCAGCTTAGGCGGGGGACAGGGGGTCACCGGGGAGCTGTTTTTT
TRBD1,-,TRBV2,TRBJ2-2,CASRGQGARTGELFF,TGTGCCAGCAGAGGACAGGGGGCGCGAACCGGGGAGCTGTTTTTT
TRBD2,-,TRBV6-1,TRBJ2-5,CASSEGTSRPQETQYF,TGTGCCAGCAGTGAAGGGACTAGCAGACCTCAAGAGACCCAGTACTTC
TRBD2,-,TRBV5-4,TRBJ2-5,CASRLGVAGGGETQYF,TGTGCCAGCAGACTGGGAGTAGCGGGGGGGGGTGAGACCCAGTACTTC
TRBD1,-,TRBV5-1,TRBJ1-2,CASSYGQGIGYGYTF,TGCGCCAGCAGCTACGGACAGGGCATAGGCTATGGCTACACCTTC
-,-,TRBV7-9,TRBJ2-2,CARSPLQANTGELFF,TGTGCCCGCTCCCCACTCCAGGCGAACACCGGGGAGCTGTTTTTT
-,once,TRBV6-5,TRBJ2-7,CASSPSGNSYEQYF,TGTGCCAGCTCCCCCTCCGGGAACTCCTACGAGCAGTACTTC
TRBD1,-,TRBV30,TRBJ1-6,CAWSVRTGISYNSPLHF,TGTGCCTGGAGTGTACGGACAGGGATATCCTATAATTCACCCCTCCACTTT
-,few,TRBV4-1,TRBJ2-7,CASSQGGGTYEQYF,TGCGCCAGCAGCCAAGGCGGCGGAACCTACGAGCAGTACTTC
-,-,TRBV24-1,TRBJ2-1,CATSPGGLDNEQFF,TGTGCCACCTCCCCGGGGGGCCTTGACAATGAGCAGTTCTTC
-,-,TRBV28,TRBJ2-5,CASSHAVFEGETQYF,TGTGCCAGCAGCCACGCCGTATTCGAGGGAGAGACCCAGTACTTC
-,few,TRBV5-1,TRBJ1-2,CASSLGWAGEDYTF,TGCGCCAGCAGCTTGGGATGGGCAGGGGAAGACTACACCTTC
-,-,TRBV6-5,TRBJ2-7,CASRWDNSYEQYF,TGTGCCAGCAGATGGGACAACTCCTACGAGCAGTACTTC
-,-,TRBV30,TRBJ1-4,CAWTRGILNEKLFF,TGTGCCTGGACCCGGGGGATCCTTAATGAAAAACTGTTTTTT
TRBD1,-,TRBV6-5,TRBJ2-2,CASSYIGTETGELFF,TGTGCCAGCAGTTACATTGGGACAGAGACCGGGGAGCTGTTTTTT
TRBD1,-,TRBV19,TRBJ1-5,CASSIEDRDGQPQHF,TGTGCCAGTAGTATAGAGGACAGGGATGGGCAGCCCCAGCATTTT
TRBD1,-,TRBV28,TRBJ2-7,CASSLSGGAQRGEQYF,TGTGCCAGCAGTCTTTCAGGGGGCGCCCAACGCGGCGAGCAGTACTTC
TRBD1,-,TRBV15,TRBJ2-3,CATSRDWTGGADTQYF,TGTGCCACCAGCAGAGATTGGACAGGGGGCGCAGATACGCAGTATTTT
-,once,TRBV28,TRBJ2-4,CASRQGGNIQYF,TGTGCCAGCAGACAGGGCGGAAACATTCAGTACTTC
TRBD1,-,TRBV27,TRBJ2-3,CASSPLSRTGAHTDTQYF,TGTGCCAGCAGTCCCCTATCCCGGACAGGGGCACACACAGATACGCAGTATTTT
-,-,TRBV6-6,TRBJ1-4,CASSYSLPNEKLFF,TGTGCCAGCAGTTACAGCTTACCCAATGAAAAACTGTTTTTT
TRBD1,once,TRBV2,TRBJ2-1,CASSLGQPGANEQFF,TGTGCCAGCAGCTTGGGACAGCCGGGTGCCAATGAGCAGTTCTTC
-,-,TRBV28,TRBJ1-2,CASSLRGYGYTF,TGTGCCAGCAGTTTACGGGGCTATGGCTACACCTTC
-,-,TRBV5-1,TRBJ2-3,CASSLRTATDTQYF,TGCGCCAGCAGCTTGAGGACTGCCACAGATACGCAGTATTTT
-,-,TRBV19,TRBJ1-1,CASSPRQSSFSTEAFF,TGTGCCAGTAGTCCACGACAGAGTAGTTTTTCCACTGAAGCTTTCTTT
TRBD1,-,TRBV10-3,TRBJ1-5,CAIRIVMKGGAQPQHF,TGTGCCATCAGAATAGTCATGAAAGGGGGCGCTCAGCCCCAGCATTTT
-,-,TRBV18,TRBJ2-2,CASSRQSNTGELFF,TGTGCCAGCTCACGGCAATCAAACACCGGGGAGCTGTTTTTT
TRBD1,-,TRBV3-1/TRBV3-2,TRBJ2-5,CASSQGQGTTVETQYF,TGTGCCAGCAGCCAGGGACAGGGAACCACTGTGGAGACCCAGTACTTC